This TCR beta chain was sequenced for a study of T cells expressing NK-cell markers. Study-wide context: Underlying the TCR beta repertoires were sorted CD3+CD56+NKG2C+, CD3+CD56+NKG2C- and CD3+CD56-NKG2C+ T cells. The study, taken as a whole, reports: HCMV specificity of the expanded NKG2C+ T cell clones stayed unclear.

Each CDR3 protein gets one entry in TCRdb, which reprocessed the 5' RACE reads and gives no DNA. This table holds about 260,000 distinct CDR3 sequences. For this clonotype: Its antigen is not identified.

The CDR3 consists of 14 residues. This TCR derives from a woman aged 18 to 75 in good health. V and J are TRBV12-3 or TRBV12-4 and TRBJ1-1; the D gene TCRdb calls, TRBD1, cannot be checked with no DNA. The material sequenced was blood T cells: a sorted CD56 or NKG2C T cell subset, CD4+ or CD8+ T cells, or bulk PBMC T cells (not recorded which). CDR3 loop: CASTPGTDYTEAFF.